Below are 31 T cell receptor beta chains sequenced from a single sample in a study of T cells in Graves' hyperthyroidism and ophthalmopathy. Regions amplified from RNA transcripts were the TCR beta CDR3 regions. First-round RT-PCR of the TCR CDR3 relied on the HTBI primer set. TCRdb used MiXCR to reprocess the multiplex PCR reads, holding one entry per CDR3 protein. The table records 650,000 to 850,000 distinct CDR3 sequences, around 20% of them present only once. Sequences were obtained from blood. Receptors were obtained from a woman aged 45-60 years with Graves' hyperthyroidism that later progressed to Graves' ophthalmopathy.

The rearrangement links TRBV29-1 to TRBJ2-7; 7 bases line up with TRBD1. CDR3 length: 11 residues. V lost 3 bases, J lost 4 bases, and 0 bases stayed unmatched. Per germline, CDR1 SQVTM and CDR2 ANQGSEA. CDR3 DNA sequence: TGCAGCGTTGAGACAGGGTACGAGCAGTACTTC. This encodes CSVETGYEQYF.

This clonotype was seen a few times. V is TRBV20-1 and J is TRBJ1-1; D remains ambiguous. Looked up from germline, CDR1 is DFQATT and CDR2 is SNEGSKA (reference sequence). CDR3 length: 13 amino acids. The V gene lost 6 bases and the J gene lost 0 bases, with 11 bases spanning the gap. CDR3 residues: CSAITPLNTEAFF. The CDR3 DNA is TGCAGTGCCATAACACCACTGAACACTGAAGCTTTCTTT.

This clonotype was seen many times. The rearrangement links TRBV27 to TRBJ1-6; D is possibly TRBD1 (5 bases). The CDR3 spans 15 residues. The V gene lost 6 bases and the J gene lost 10 bases, with 19 bases spanning the gap. Germline V gene lookup returns CDR1 MNHEY and CDR2 SMNVEV (reference sequence). The CDR3: CASREGRSFLSPLHF. The CDR3 nucleotides read TGTGCCAGCAGGGAGGGACGGTCTTTCCTCTCACCCCTCCACTTT.

This CDR3 reads CASRGGTTDTQYF. CDR3 nucleotide sequence: TGTGCCAGCCGCGGGGGAACCACAGATACGCAGTATTTT. V and J are TRBV7-3 and TRBJ2-3, with 7 bases aligning to TRBD2. V shed 8 bases, J shed 2 bases, and the junction held 4 bases outside the gene matches. This CDR3 is 13 amino acids long. CDR1 is SGHTA, CDR2 FQGTGA, per germline.

This clonotype was recorded at least ten times. J is TRBJ1-5 and V is TRBV30; D gene uncertain. Trimming removed 0 bases at V and 6 bases at J, with 12 bases between. This CDR3 contains 14 residues. Germline V CDR1 and CDR2: GTSNPN, SVGIG (reference sequence). For the CDR3, the DNA is TGTGCCTGGAGTGTCGCGGCAGATCCTCAGCCCCAGCATTTT. Protein: CAWSVAADPQPQHF.

The chain joins TRBV6-6 to TRBJ1-6; TRBD1 aligns across 9 bases. Per germline, CDR1 MNHNY and CDR2 SVGAGI (reference sequence). CDR3 size: 17 residues. J gave up 6 bases and V 1 base, and 7 bases lay outside the gene matches. CDR3 DNA sequence: TGTGCCAGCAGTTACTTATCACAGGGGGCGTTTAATTCACCCCTCCACTTT. This sequence encodes CASSYLSQGAFNSPLHF.

A few counts support this clonotype. The V and J genes are TRBV6-1 and TRBJ2-3, with TRBD2 matching over 12 bases. V was pared by 4 bases and J by 2 bases, with 4 bases of the junction left unmatched. Germline loops: CDR1 MNHNS, CDR2 SASEGT. This CDR3 is built from 16 residues. The CDR3 region has the DNA TGTGCCAGCAGTGCGCTAGCGGGGGGGATCACAGATACGCAGTATTTT. As protein: CASSALAGGITDTQYF.

This clonotype has a count of ten or more. The J gene is TRBJ1-1, the V gene TRBV3-1; D gene uncertain. CDR3 size: 13 residues. Germline loops: CDR1 LGHDT, CDR2 YNNKEL (reference sequence). V dropped 2 bases and J dropped 6 bases, with 10 bases sitting between them. The CDR3 DNA is TGTGCCAGCAGCCAACAGGTCGACGCTGAAGCTTTCTTT. Protein sequence: CASSQQVDAEAFF.

This clonotype was counted only a few times. The chain recombines TRBV19 with TRBJ1-2; 7 bases fit TRBD1. V lost 4 bases, J lost 1 base, and 6 bases stayed unmatched. The CDR3 loop spans 15 amino acids. Germline CDR1 is LNHDA and CDR2 is SQIVND (reference sequence). The CDR3, as DNA: TGTGCCAGTAGTAAGCCCGGGACAGATAACTATGGCTACACCTTC. It is translated as CASSKPGTDNYGYTF.

V usage is TRBV9 and J usage is TRBJ2-1; 9 bases fit TRBD2. The CDR3 is 15 residues long. The germline V gene has CDR1 SGDLS and CDR2 YYNGEE. V was pared by 4 bases and J by 5 bases, with 7 bases of the junction left unmatched. CDR3 coding DNA: TGTGCCAGCAGCCCAGGACTAGCGATAAACAATGAGCAGTTCTTC. Translation: CASSPGLAINNEQFF.

The J gene is TRBJ2-5, the V gene TRBV11-2; D may match TRBD1 or TRBD2 (5 bases each). This CDR3 has 14 amino acids. V lost 0 bases and J lost 13, with 18 bases in between. From germline, CDR1 is SGHAT and CDR2 FQNNGV. The CDR3 nucleotides are TGTGCCAGCAGCTTAGAGCTCCCAGCCCCGGGGACGTACTTC. It specifies CASSLELPAPGTYF.

This clonotype was seen at least ten times. The V gene is TRBV7-8, the J gene TRBJ1-1; D unclear. This CDR3 has 13 amino acids. Trimming cost V 9 bases and J 0 bases, with 11 bases left between them. Germline V gives CDR1 SGHVS, CDR2 FQNEAQ. The CDR3 bases are TGTGCCAGTAGGGCCCCGATGAACACTGAAGCTTTCTTT. Translation: CASRAPMNTEAFF.

Here the CDR3 reads CATQLGTDTQYF. CDR3 coding DNA: TGTGCCACCCAGTTAGGCACAGATACGCAGTATTTT. The chain carries TRBV10-3 and TRBJ2-3; no firm D call. Germline V lookup: CDR1 ENHRY, CDR2 SYGVKD. The CDR3 extends over 12 amino acids. V was trimmed by 10 bases and J by 1 base, leaving 9 bases between them.

In this sample, this clonotype turned up many times. The V gene is TRBV7-2, the J gene TRBJ1-2; D possibly corresponds to TRBD1 (5 bases). V dropped 5 bases and J dropped 0 bases, with 13 bases sitting between them. The CDR3 covers 15 residues. CDR1 is SGHTA, CDR2 FQGNSA, per germline. CDR3 residues: CASSANPTANYGYTF. Written as DNA, the CDR3 is TGTGCCAGCAGCGCAAACCCGACAGCTAACTATGGCTACACCTTC. The full variable domain, in which reference TRBV7-2 and TRBJ1-2 provide the parts outside the CDR3, is GAGVSQSPSNKVTEKGKDVELRCDPISGHTALYWYRQSLGQGLEFLIYFQGNSAPDKSGLPSDRFSAERTGGSVSTLTIQRTQQEDSAVYLCASSANPTANYGYTFGSGTRLTVV.

Many counts were recorded for this clonotype. The chain carries TRBV6-2 or TRBV6-3 and TRBJ2-7; perhaps TRBD1 as D (5 bases). The V and J ends lost 2 bases and 2 bases respectively, with 7 bases between them. Germline CDR1 reads MNHEY; CDR2 reads SVGEGT. The CDR3 has 13 residues. The CDR3 here is CASSYDRTYEQYF. As DNA, the CDR3 is TGTGCCAGCAGTTACGACAGAACCTACGAGCAGTACTTC.

The chain links TRBV14 to TRBJ1-1; no firm D call. The V end was cut by 1 base, the J end by 1 base, with 10 bases between. The length of the CDR3 is 15 residues. Germline loops: CDR1 SGHDN, CDR2 FVKESK. The CDR3 DNA is TGTGCCAGCAGCCAAGCTCCCGCCAGGAACACTGAAGCTTTCTTT. Amino acids: CASSQAPARNTEAFF.

This clonotype appeared many times. This chain links TRBV5-1 with TRBJ1-1; TRBD1 agrees at 10 bases. This CDR3 has 15 residues. J was trimmed by 1 base and V by 3 bases; bases with no gene match: 3. Germline CDR1 SGHRS, CDR2 YFSETQ. The CDR3 spells CASSSTGGGNTEAFF. The CDR3 DNA sequence: TGCGCCAGCAGCTCGACAGGGGGCGGGAACACTGAAGCTTTCTTT.

DNA for the CDR3: TGTGCCAGCAGCGGGGATTACAGGGCCTCCTATAATTCACCCCTCCACTTT. Protein sequence: CASSGDYRASYNSPLHF. The chain joins TRBV9 to TRBJ1-6, with TRBD1 as a possible D gene (6 bases). CDR1 is SGDLS and CDR2 is YYNGEE in the germline V gene. Trimming shortened V by 3 bases and J by 0 bases, and 13 bases separated the two germline ends. The CDR3 is made up of 17 amino acids.

The table lists this clonotype with a count of one. V is TRBV19 and J is TRBJ2-1; D may be TRBD2 (5 bases). The CDR3 length is 12 residues. Trimming stripped 10 bases from V and 9 bases from J, with 16 bases between. Germline lookup yields CDR1 LNHDA and CDR2 SQIVND (reference sequence). The chain's CDR3 is CATTWARGEQFF. CDR3 bases: TGTGCCACGACGTGGGCACGGGGTGAGCAGTTCTTC.

This clonotype was seen repeatedly, ten times or more. The chain couples TRBV3-1 to TRBJ1-1; D not resolved. Looked up from germline, CDR1 is LGHDT and CDR2 is YNNKEL (reference sequence). V was pared by 2 bases and J by 2 bases, with 9 bases between. The CDR3 consists of 14 residues. The CDR3 sequence is CASSQPSGNTEAFF. DNA for the CDR3: TGTGCCAGCAGCCAACCTTCGGGAAACACTGAAGCTTTCTTT.

This chain links TRBV6-6 with TRBJ2-3; 10 nucleotides agree with TRBD1. The germline CDR1 and CDR2 sequences are MNHNY and SVGAGI (reference sequence). The CDR3 spans 15 residues. V was clipped by 0 bases and J by 4 bases; unmatched bases: 1. In nucleotides, the CDR3 is TGTGCCAGCAGTTACTCGACAGGGGGCCCAGATACGCAGTATTTT. Its protein is CASSYSTGGPDTQYF.

The rearrangement uses TRBV6-2 or TRBV6-3 and TRBJ1-2; D perhaps matches TRBD1 (5 bases). The germline CDR1 and CDR2 sequences are MNHEY and SVGEGT. This CDR3 has 14 residues. Deletions cut 0 bases from V and 6 bases from J, with 11 bases between. As DNA, the CDR3 is TGTGCCAGCAGTTACTCGAGGGGCGAGGATGGCTACACCTTC. This codes for CASSYSRGEDGYTF.

Notes on this clonotype: One end of the junction is discordant with germline, which a read error may explain. The chain links TRBV7-2 to TRBJ1-3; tentative D call: TRBD1 (6 bases). CDR1 is SGHTA and CDR2 is FQGNSA in the germline V gene. The length of the CDR3 is 15 residues. CDR3 protein: CASSRGWGAGNTIYF. The DNA of the CDR3 is TGTGCCAGCAGCCGAGGGTGGGGGGCTGGGAACACCATATATTTT.

V usage is TRBV5-1 and J usage is TRBJ1-2, with D maybe TRBD1 (6 bases). The CDR3 loop spans 16 amino acids. V was clipped by 4 bases and J by 1 base, with 17 bases between them. Germline lookup yields CDR1 SGHRS and CDR2 YFSETQ. The CDR3 DNA follows: TGCGCCAGCAGCCCTGTGTCGGGACAAATTAACTATGGCTACACCTTC. It is translated as CASSPVSGQINYGYTF.

This clonotype was seen at least ten times. This chain joins TRBV5-1 and TRBJ2-7; a possible D gene is TRBD2 (5 bases). Trimming pared 2 bases from V and 4 bases from J, leaving 16 bases between. Per germline, CDR1 SGHRS and CDR2 YFSETQ. This CDR3 has 15 residues. The CDR3 DNA follows: TGCGCCAGCAGCTTAGGCGCGAGGGTGGCTTACGAGCAGTACTTC. Protein: CASSLGARVAYEQYF. Full variable domain (rest looked up from reference TRBV5-1 and TRBJ2-7): KAGVTQTPRYLIKTRGQQVTLSCSPISGHRSVSWYQQTPGQGLQFLFEYFSETQRNKGNFPGRFSGRQFSNSRSEMNVSTLELGDSALYLCASSLGARVAYEQYFGPGTRLTVT.

J is TRBJ1-5 and V is TRBV9; a possible D gene is TRBD1 (5 bases). The V gene lost 6 bases and the J gene lost 6 bases, with 13 bases spanning the gap. Per germline, CDR1 SGDLS and CDR2 YYNGEE. The CDR3 is 13 residues long. CDR3 bases: TGTGCCAGCAACGATGGGACCAGTCAGCCCCAGCATTTT. It yields the protein CASNDGTSQPQHF.

In its sample, this clonotype was seen many times. The chain joins TRBV20-1 to TRBJ2-5, with TRBD2 as a possible D gene (9 bases). The germline V and J ends were trimmed by 6 bases and 2 bases, with 22 bases remaining between them. The CDR3 spans 16 residues. Germline V gives CDR1 DFQATT, CDR2 SNEGSKA (reference sequence). CDR3 coding DNA: TGCAGTGCCGCGACAGGGGCGGGGGGGGGACAAGAGACCCAGTACTTC. This codes for CSAATGAGGGQETQYF.

This rearrangement joins TRBV19 to TRBJ1-1; 8 bases are a match to TRBD1. CDR3 length: 17 amino acids. J gave up 6 bases and V 3 bases, and 15 bases lay outside the gene matches. Germline-derived CDR1 and CDR2 are LNHDA and SQIVND (reference sequence). The DNA for the CDR3 is TGTGCCAGTAGTATCAGACAGGGGACCCCCATTAAGGCTGAAGCTTTCTTT. Amino acid sequence: CASSIRQGTPIKAEAFF.

The chain carries TRBV19 and TRBJ1-5; D remains ambiguous. Looked up from germline, CDR1 is LNHDA and CDR2 is SQIVND (reference sequence). V was clipped by 4 bases and J by 11 bases, with 12 bases between them. CDR3 length: 12 amino acids. This CDR3 reads CASSTRSWAQHF. The CDR3 DNA sequence: TGTGCCAGTAGTACCCGGTCCTGGGCCCAGCATTTT.

The V call is TRBV27, the J call TRBJ1-2; TRBD1 aligns across 8 bases. With V trimmed by 9 bases and J by 6 bases, 9 bases remained unmatched. The germline CDR1 and CDR2 sequences are MNHEY and SMNVEV (reference sequence). This CDR3 is 13 amino acids long. CDR3 in DNA: TGTGCCAGGACCTCGACAGGGGCTAATGGCTACACCTTC. Protein sequence: CARTSTGANGYTF.

As for this clonotype: The CDR3 ends on some other residue instead of the conserved phenylalanine or tryptophan, so this is likely a read error. The V call is TRBV5-1, the J call TRBJ2-1, with 9 nucleotides matching TRBD1. In germline, CDR1 is SGHRS, CDR2 YFSETQ. The CDR3 contains 17 residues. After removal of 3 bases from V and 8 bases from J, the junction contained 15 bases not matched to a gene. For the CDR3, the DNA is TGCGCCAGCAGCTGGAGACAGGGGGTCAAGGGGAGCCATGAGCAGTTCCTC. Translation gives CASSWRQGVKGSHEQFL.